These T cell receptor beta chains were read from a single sample in a study of T cell repertoires in cytomegalovirus infection. One entry per CDR3 protein results from TCRdb running MiXCR on the reads. The top ten hold approximately 30% of the sample, which has 170,000 or so distinct CDR3 sequences, over 13% seen once. Source material: PBMCs. Receptors were obtained from a human donor in good health (CMV status not recorded). Some clones in this sample may be carry-over from other donors' samples. Both conserved end residues are part of each CDR3.

CDR3	J	V
CASSLYASGRSATQYF	TRBJ2-5	TRBV7-3
CASSPHPTRTDTQYF	TRBJ2-3	TRBV5-5
CASSLGVGQINQPQHF	TRBJ1-5	TRBV7-8
CASSEVVAGGGKQETQYF	TRBJ2-5	TRBV25-1
CSVRQGNEQFF	TRBJ2-1	TRBV29-1
CAISGRQQETQYF	TRBJ2-5	TRBV10-3
CASSSRDRAHYGYTF	TRBJ1-2	TRBV12-3/TRBV12-4
CSASTGATTNEQFF	TRBJ2-1	TRBV20-1
CASSPEGGDTEAFF	TRBJ1-1	TRBV18
CSGGNTEAFF	TRBJ1-1	TRBV29-1
CASSSGRITDTQYF	TRBJ2-3	TRBV12-3/TRBV12-4
CASTRNNEQFF	TRBJ2-1	TRBV6-1
CASSLAEAVDGESTDTQYF	TRBJ2-3	TRBV7-6
CASSKRGNTEAFF	TRBJ1-1	TRBV19
CASSLPPTGEAFF	TRBJ1-1	TRBV11-1
CASSLEGGADSPLHF	TRBJ1-6	TRBV7-9
CASSPQLGTGGLGSEQYF	TRBJ2-7	TRBV18
CASSQDRRGGYTF	TRBJ1-2	TRBV14
CSVDNTEAFF	TRBJ1-1	TRBV29-1
CASSESGTENTEAFF	TRBJ1-1	TRBV7-9
CASSLEQGGGYTF	TRBJ1-2	TRBV7-2
CASSFRVPNVSGNTIYF	TRBJ1-3	TRBV5-6
CASSLRAAHNEKLFF	TRBJ1-4	TRBV7-6
CASSPGQGARNTEAFF	TRBJ1-1	TRBV7-9
CASSQEGQGARPDTQYF	TRBJ2-3	TRBV4-1
CASSLRQHSYEQYF	TRBJ2-7	TRBV5-1
CASILTSGGSSYNEQFF	TRBJ2-1	TRBV2
CAWSRTGLFEQYF	TRBJ2-7	TRBV30
CASSQEARPSNEKLFF	TRBJ1-4	TRBV14
CASSSMGASYEQYF	TRBJ2-7	TRBV7-2